These 5 T cell receptor beta chains originate from one sample sequenced in a study of metastatic and nonmetastatic thyroid tumors. Prior to thyroid surgery, none of the patients had received any treatment. MiXCR re-clonotyped the PCR reads for TCRdb. The top ten clones hold around 2.5% of a sample with around 22,000 clones, roughly a sixth of them seen once. What was sequenced was adjacent normal tissue. These receptor sequences come from a male donor with papillary thyroid cancer or a benign thyroid nodule (not recorded which). Some clones in this sample may be carry-over from other donors' samples.

At least ten counts were recorded for this clone. This sequence joins TRBV14 and TRBJ2-7; TRBD2 might be the D (5 bases). Germline V gives CDR1 SGHDN, CDR2 FVKESK. Deletions cut 2 bases from V and 4 bases from J, with 15 bases between. The CDR3 loop spans 15 amino acids. The CDR3 DNA sequence: TGTGCCAGCAGCCAACTAGGGCCGGGAATATACGAGCAGTACTTC. Translating gives CASSQLGPGIYEQYF.

This clone was observed many times. The J gene is TRBJ2-7, the V gene TRBV5-4; a weak D match, TRBD2 (6 bases). This CDR3 comprises 13 residues. Trimming took 0 bases from V and 6 from J, leaving 10 bases between them. CDR1 and CDR2 (germline): SGHNT, YYREEE (reference sequence). The CDR3: CASSLAEGSEQYV. The CDR3 nucleotides read TGTGCCAGCAGCTTGGCGGAGGGTAGCGAGCAGTACGTC.

V and J are TRBV12-3 or TRBV12-4 and TRBJ1-2; TRBD1 agrees at 8 bases. The V gene end was trimmed by 6 bases and the J gene end by 3 bases; junction bases not matched to a gene: 15. The CDR3 length is 17 residues. The CDR3 bases are TGTGCCAGCAGGCCCTACAGGGGGAAAAGGTTGGACTATGGCTACACCTTC. Translation: CASRPYRGKRLDYGYTF.

There are many counts of this clone. The rearrangement links TRBV7-9 to TRBJ1-4, with 8 bases fitting TRBD1. The trim removed 2 bases at V and 4 bases at J, leaving 3 bases unmatched. The CDR3 is 15 residues long. Germline values: CDR1 SEHNR, CDR2 FQNEAQ (reference sequence). CDR3 residues: CASSLTTGGNEKLFF. CDR3 DNA: TGTGCCAGCAGCTTAACCACAGGGGGTAATGAAAAACTGTTTTTT.

This clone was counted a few times. The rearrangement links TRBV19 to TRBJ2-6; D is uncertain. Germline V gives CDR1 LNHDA, CDR2 SQIVND (reference sequence). V lost 4 bases, J lost 2 bases, and 6 bases lay in between. The CDR3 runs to 14 residues. The CDR3 is CASSSSAGANVLTF. Here the CDR3 DNA reads TGTGCCAGTAGTAGTTCAGCTGGGGCCAACGTCCTGACTTTC.